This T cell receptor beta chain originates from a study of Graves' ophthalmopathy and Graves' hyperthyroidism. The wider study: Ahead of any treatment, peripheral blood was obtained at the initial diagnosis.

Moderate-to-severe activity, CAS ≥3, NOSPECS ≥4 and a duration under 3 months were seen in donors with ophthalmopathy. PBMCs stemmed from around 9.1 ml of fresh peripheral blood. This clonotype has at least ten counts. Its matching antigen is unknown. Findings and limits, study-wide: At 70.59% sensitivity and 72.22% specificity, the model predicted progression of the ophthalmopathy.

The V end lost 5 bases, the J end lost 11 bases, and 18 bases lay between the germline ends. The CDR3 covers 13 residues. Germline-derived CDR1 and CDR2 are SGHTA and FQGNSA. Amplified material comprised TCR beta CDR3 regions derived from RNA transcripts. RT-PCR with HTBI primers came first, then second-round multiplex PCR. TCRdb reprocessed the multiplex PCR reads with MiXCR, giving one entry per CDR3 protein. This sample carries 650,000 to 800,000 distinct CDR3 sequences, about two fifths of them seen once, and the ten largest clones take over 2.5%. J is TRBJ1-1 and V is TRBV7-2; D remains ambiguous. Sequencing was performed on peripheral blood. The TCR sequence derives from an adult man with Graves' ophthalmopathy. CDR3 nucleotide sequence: TGTGCCAGCAGCAGAGACCAAACGGAAAGGGCTTTCTTT. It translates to CASSRDQTERAFF.